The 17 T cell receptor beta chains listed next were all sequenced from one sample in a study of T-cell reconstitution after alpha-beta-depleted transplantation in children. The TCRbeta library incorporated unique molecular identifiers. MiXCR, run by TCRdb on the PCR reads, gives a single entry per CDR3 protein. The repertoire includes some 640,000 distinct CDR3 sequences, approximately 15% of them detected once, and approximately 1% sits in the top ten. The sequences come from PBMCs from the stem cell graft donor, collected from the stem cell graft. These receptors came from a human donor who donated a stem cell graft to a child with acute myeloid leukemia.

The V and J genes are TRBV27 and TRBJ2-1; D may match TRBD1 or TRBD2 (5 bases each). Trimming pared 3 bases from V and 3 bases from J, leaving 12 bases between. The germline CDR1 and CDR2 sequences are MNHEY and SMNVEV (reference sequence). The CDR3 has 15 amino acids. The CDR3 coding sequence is TGTGCCAGCAGTTTGGTAGGGGAGTACTACAATGAGCAGTTCTTC. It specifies CASSLVGEYYNEQFF.

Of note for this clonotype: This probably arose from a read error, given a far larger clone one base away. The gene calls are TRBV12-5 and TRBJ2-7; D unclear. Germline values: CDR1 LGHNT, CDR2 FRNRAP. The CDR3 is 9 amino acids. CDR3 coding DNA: TGTGCTAGTGGGTACGAGCATTACTTC. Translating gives CASGYEHYF.

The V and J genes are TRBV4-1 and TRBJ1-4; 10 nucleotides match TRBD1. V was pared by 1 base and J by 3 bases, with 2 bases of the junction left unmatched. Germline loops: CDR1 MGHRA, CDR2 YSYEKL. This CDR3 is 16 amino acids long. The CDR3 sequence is CASSQGDRGPNEKLFF. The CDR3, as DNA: TGCGCCAGCAGCCAAGGGGACAGGGGACCTAATGAAAAACTGTTTTTT.

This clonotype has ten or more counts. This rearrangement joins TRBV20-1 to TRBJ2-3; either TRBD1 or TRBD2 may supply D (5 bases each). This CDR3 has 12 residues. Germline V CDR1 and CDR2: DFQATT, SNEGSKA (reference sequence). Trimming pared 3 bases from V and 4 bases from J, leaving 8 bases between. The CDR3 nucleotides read TGCAGTGCTAGCGGGGCCCCAGATACGCAGTATTTT. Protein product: CSASGAPDTQYF.

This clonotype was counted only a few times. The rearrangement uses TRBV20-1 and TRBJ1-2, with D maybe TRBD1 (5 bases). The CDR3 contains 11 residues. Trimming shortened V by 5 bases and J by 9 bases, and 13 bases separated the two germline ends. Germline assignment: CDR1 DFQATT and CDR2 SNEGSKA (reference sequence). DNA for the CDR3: TGCAGTGCTGAGAGGGCAGGGAGCTACACCTTC. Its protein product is CSAERAGSYTF.

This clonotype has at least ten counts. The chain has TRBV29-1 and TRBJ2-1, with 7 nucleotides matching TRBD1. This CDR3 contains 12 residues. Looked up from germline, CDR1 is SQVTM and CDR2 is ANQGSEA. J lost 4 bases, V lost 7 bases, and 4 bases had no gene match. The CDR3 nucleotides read TGCAGCGCGGGACAGTCGTACAATGAGCAGTTCTTC. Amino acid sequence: CSAGQSYNEQFF.

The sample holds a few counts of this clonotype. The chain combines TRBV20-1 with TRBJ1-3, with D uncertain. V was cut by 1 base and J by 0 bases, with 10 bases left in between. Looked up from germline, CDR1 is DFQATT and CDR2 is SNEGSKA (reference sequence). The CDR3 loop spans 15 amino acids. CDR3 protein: CSARGPNLSGNTIYF. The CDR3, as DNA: TGCAGTGCTAGAGGACCCAACCTCTCTGGAAACACCATATATTTT.

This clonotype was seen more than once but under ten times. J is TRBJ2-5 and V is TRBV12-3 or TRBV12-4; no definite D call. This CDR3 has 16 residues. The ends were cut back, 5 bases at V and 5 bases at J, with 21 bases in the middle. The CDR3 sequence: CASSLRQTRSGETQYF. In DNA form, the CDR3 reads TGTGCCAGCAGTCTAAGGCAAACGCGCTCCGGGGAGACCCAGTACTTC.

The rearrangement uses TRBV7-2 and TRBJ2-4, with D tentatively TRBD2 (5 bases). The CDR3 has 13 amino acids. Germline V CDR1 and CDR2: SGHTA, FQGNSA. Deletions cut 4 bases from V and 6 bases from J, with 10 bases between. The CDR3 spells CASSSQTRNIQYF. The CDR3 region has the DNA TGTGCCAGCAGCTCCCAAACTAGAAACATTCAGTACTTC.

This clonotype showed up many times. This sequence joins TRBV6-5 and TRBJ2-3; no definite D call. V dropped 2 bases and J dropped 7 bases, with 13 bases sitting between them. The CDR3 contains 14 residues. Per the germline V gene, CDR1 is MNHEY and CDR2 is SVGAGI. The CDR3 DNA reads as TGTGCCAGCAGTTACCAACCAGCCAGCTATACGCAGTATTTT. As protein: CASSYQPASYTQYF.

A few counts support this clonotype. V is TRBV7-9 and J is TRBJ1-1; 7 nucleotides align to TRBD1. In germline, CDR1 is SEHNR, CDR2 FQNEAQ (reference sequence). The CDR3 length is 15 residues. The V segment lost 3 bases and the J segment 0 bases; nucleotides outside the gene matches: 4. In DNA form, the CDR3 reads TGTGCCAGCAGCTTCCCTAGGGGGCTGAACACTGAAGCTTTCTTT. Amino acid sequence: CASSFPRGLNTEAFF.

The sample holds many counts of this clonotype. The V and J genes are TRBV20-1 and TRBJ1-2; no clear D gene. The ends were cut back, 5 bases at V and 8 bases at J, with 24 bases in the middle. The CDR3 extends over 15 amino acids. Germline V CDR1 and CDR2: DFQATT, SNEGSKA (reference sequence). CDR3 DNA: TGCAGTGCTTCCCCGGGCACGGCCCCATCGGGAGGCTACACCTTC. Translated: CSASPGTAPSGGYTF.

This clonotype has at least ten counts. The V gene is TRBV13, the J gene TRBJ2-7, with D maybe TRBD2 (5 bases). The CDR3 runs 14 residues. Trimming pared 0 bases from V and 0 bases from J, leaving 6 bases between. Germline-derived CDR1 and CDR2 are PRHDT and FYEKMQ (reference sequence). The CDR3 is CASSLGRDSYEQYF. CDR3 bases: TGTGCCAGCAGCTTAGGGAGGGACTCCTACGAGCAGTACTTC.

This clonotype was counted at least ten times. The CDR3 reads CASSVTLSGGARHEQFF. The CDR3 coding sequence is TGTGCCAGCAGCGTAACCCTTAGCGGGGGGGCCAGGCATGAGCAGTTCTTC. The chain recombines TRBV9 with TRBJ2-1, with TRBD2 matching over 11 bases. This CDR3 contains 17 residues. CDR1 SGDLS and CDR2 YYNGEE come from the germline V gene. The V and J ends lost 1 base and 8 bases, in that order; junction bases with no gene match: 11.

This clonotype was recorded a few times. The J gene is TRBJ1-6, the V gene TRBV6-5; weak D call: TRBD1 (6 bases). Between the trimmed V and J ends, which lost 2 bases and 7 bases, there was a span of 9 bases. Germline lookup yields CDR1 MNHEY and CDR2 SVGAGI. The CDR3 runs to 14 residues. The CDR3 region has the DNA TGTGCCAGCAGTTACCAGGGGAGCAATTCACCCCTCCACTTT. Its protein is CASSYQGSNSPLHF.

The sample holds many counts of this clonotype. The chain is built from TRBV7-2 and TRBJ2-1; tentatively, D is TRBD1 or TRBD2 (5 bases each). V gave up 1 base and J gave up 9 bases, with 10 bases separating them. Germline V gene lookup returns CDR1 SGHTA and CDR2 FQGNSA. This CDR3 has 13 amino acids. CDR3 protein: CASSLGGWGEQFF. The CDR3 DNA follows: TGTGCCAGCAGCTTAGGGGGGTGGGGTGAGCAGTTCTTC.

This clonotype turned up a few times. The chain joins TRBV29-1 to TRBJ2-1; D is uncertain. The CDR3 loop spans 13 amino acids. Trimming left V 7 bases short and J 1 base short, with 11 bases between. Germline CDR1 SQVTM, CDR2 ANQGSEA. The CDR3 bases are TGCAGCGACGTACACAATTCCTACAATGAGCAGTTCTTC. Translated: CSDVHNSYNEQFF.